This TCR beta chain stems from a study of identical twins' blood T cells. TCRdb processed the 5' RACE reads anew with MiXCR; each CDR3 protein has one entry. The sample contains 350,000 to 450,000 distinct CDR3 sequences, roughly 27% of which appear only once. Trimming took off 3 bases at V and 10 bases at J, with 13 bases between the two ends. This CDR3 spans 14 amino acids. CDR1 LNHNV and CDR2 YYDKDF come from the germline V gene (reference sequence). This chain connects TRBV15 to TRBJ1-6, with D maybe TRBD1 (5 bases). The sequence came from a woman aged 18-49 years in good health. Sequencing was done on a sample of PBMCs. The CDR3 spells CATSSPSGNSPLHF. The DNA for the CDR3 is TGTGCCACCAGCAGTCCATCAGGGAACTCACCCCTCCACTTT.